This TCR beta chain was sequenced for a study of blood T cells in healthy people across ages (dated by TCRdb to 2013 to 2016). Some background on the complete study: Template switching captured roughly one uniquely barcoded TCR beta cDNA molecule per two T cells in model experiments. The study measured age-related changes in TCR beta repertoire diversity using deep sequencing normalized with unique cDNA molecular identifiers. Using the same blood draw, the study looked at two additional independent replicas of 1 million unique cDNA reads for two donors, one aged 18 to 29 and the other aged 80 or older. To avoid experimental bias, donors of different ages were randomly spread across the sequencing lanes. Donors were grouped into four age groups: young (average about 15 years), middle-aged (39), aged (about 60) and long-lived (approximately 82).

This clonotype was seen only a few times. Its antigen specificity is not known. Nothing much larger sits one base from this clone, and base qualities are not available. Overall study outcomes, separate from this receptor: A strong correlation was found between observed TCR beta diversity and the percentage of naive T cells measured by flow cytometry. Conclusive comparison of naive and antigen-experienced compartments was prevented by the profiling of bulk unsorted PBMCs. Estimates of total diversity based on one million sequenced T cells were regarded as lower bounds and as underestimates. The CMV infection status of donors was not known, potentially confounding age-related changes in expanded clonotypes. Compared with the aged group, the long-lived group had more naive CD4+ T cells, fewer expanded clones and increased TCR diversity, a pattern suggesting age selection. Observed TCR beta diversity per million T cells fell roughly linearly with age, and a significant reduction was already apparent by age approximately 41.

Donors were a few dozen systemically healthy Caucasian individuals from Russia aged roughly 6 to 90 years. Each donor gave 8 to 10 milliliters of peripheral blood, collected into EDTA-treated Vacutainer tubes. Ficoll-Paque density-gradient centrifugation was used to isolate PBMCs, with at least 7 million per sample. Total RNA, at least 5 micrograms per sample, was extracted from PBMCs with Trizol reagent. For every donor, an aliquot of PBMCs went through flow cytometry to measure the percentages of naive CD45RAhigh/CD27high T cells. The library was built by means of 5' RACE. Sequencing used an Illumina HiSeq 2500. A second about 7 to 12 cycle PCR used a sample-barcoded 5' primer and a J-beta primer mix. A template-switch 5' adaptor carrying 12 random nucleotides introduced a unique molecular identifier onto each TCR beta cDNA molecule. Each sample yielded at least 3 million CDR3-containing paired-end reads. All of the RNA was converted into first-strand cDNA using the Mint cDNA synthesis kit, with a TRBC-specific oligonucleotide serving as the primer. After uracil-DNA glycosylase treatment, a first 18-cycle PCR used universal primers M1SS and BC2_uni_R on all cDNA. On the study's bioinformatics: For normalization, 1 million high-quality reads were randomly selected from each sample, with every read carrying a distinct molecular identifier. Reads with shared molecular identifiers were discarded instead of being binned into consensus sequences. MiTCR, run with a Q25 quality threshold and the strictest error-elimination algorithm, handled CDR3 identification, clonotype clustering and error correction. A nonparametric unseen species model using Euler transformation provided a lower-bound estimate of total TCR beta diversity. TCRdb reprocessed the public reads (quality trimming at Q25 with fastp, clone calling with MiXCR) and kept in-frame beta chains. Records with the same CDR3 protein are collapsed into one entry carrying the most frequent genes and DNA. TCRdb assigned the V and J calls; the authors' analysis was not used. The sample profile shows around 710,000 distinct CDR3 sequences; about 42% of them were found once. The ten largest clones represent around a fifth of the sample.

The CDR3, from cysteine to phenylalanine, totals 16 residues. The sequence is cut down to CDR3 DNA, 48 bases in frame from base 1. The germline V gene provides CDR1 SGHAT and CDR2 FQNNGV. The V end gives up 9 bases and the J end 4 bases, leaving 13 bases in the junction not matched to a gene. The source is a woman aged 55-70 years in good health. Sequencing was done on a sample of blood. The rearrangement combines TRBV11-2 with TRBJ2-1, with 9 bases aligning to TRBD2. CDR3 region: CASTNLAGGPYNEQFF. The DNA is TGTGCCAGTACCAATCTTGCGGGAGGGCCTTACAATGAGCAGTTCTTC.